Following are 8 T cell receptor beta chains from one sample sequenced in a study of a mutant IDH1 vaccine in newly diagnosed glioma. Time point meaning: baseline, week 1 (first vaccination visit). Treatment specified: pre-vaccination baseline after standard-of-care therapy. Sequencing used immunoSEQ multiplex PCR; TCRdb keeps in-frame clones, though not all of them. The repertoire consists of tens of thousands of clones, with about nine tenths occurring once and the leading ten covering 2.6%. The material was PBMCs, obtained from a glioma patient treated with radiotherapy, temozolomide or both. Source of these receptors: a man aged 45-65 years with glioma.

The chain joins TRBV28 to TRBJ2-5; possible D gene TRBD1, 5 bases. CDR1 is MDHEN, CDR2 SYDVKM, per germline. There are 15 residues in the CDR3. Between the trimmed V and J ends, which lost 1 base and 5 bases, there was a span of 14 bases. In DNA, the CDR3 is TGTGCCAGCAGTTTATTCACCAGGGCTGGGGAGACCCAGTACTTC. This encodes CASSLFTRAGETQYF.

This clone was detected only once. This rearrangement joins TRBV5-8 to TRBJ1-5; D perhaps matches TRBD1 (5 bases). The CDR3 has 18 residues. The germline CDR1 and CDR2 sequences are SGHTS and YDEGEE. Trimming removed 0 bases from V and 2 bases from J, with 18 bases in between. CDR3 region: CASSLAGTPASGNQPQHF. Written as DNA, the CDR3 is TGTGCCAGCAGCTTGGCCGGGACCCCTGCGAGCGGCAATCAGCCCCAGCATTTT.

The V call is TRBV19, the J call TRBJ2-2, with 10 bases that match TRBD2. Trimming cost V 3 bases and J 3 bases; bases outside gene matches: 10. Germline CDR1 LNHDA, CDR2 SQIVND (reference sequence). This CDR3 is built from 18 residues. The DNA of the CDR3 is TGTGCCAGTAGTATCCCTCCTAGCGGGAGCCTTTACACCGGGGAGCTGTTTTTT. Amino acid sequence: CASSIPPSGSLYTGELFF.

The rearrangement joins TRBV2 to TRBJ1-4; 7 bases align to TRBD1. The ends lost 7 bases at V and 8 bases at J; junction bases unmatched: 10. The germline V gene has CDR1 SNHLY and CDR2 FYNNEI. The CDR3 totals 14 residues. The CDR3 coding sequence is TGTGCCAGCATCTTAGGGGGCCTTCGCGAAAAACTGTTTTTT. Protein product: CASILGGLREKLFF.

The V gene is TRBV9, the J gene TRBJ1-1; no reliable D call. This CDR3 contains 13 residues. The V and J ends lost 1 base and 1 base respectively, with 5 bases between them. CDR1 and CDR2 (germline): SGDLS, YYNGEE. The CDR3 reads CASSVSKNTEAFF. DNA for the CDR3: TGTGCCAGCAGCGTAAGTAAGAACACTGAAGCTTTCTTT.

J is TRBJ1-4 and V is TRBV10-1; D unclear. The CDR3 totals 16 residues. Germline V gene sequence: CDR1 WNHNN, CDR2 SYGVQD (reference sequence). With 4 bases removed from V and 0 bases from J, the gap between germline ends came to 12 bases. CDR3 sequence: CASSAGRTATNEKLFF. CDR3 coding DNA: TGCGCCAGCAGTGCCGGCAGAACTGCAACTAATGAAAAACTGTTTTTT.

The chain uses TRBV29-1 and TRBJ2-1, with 7 bases matching TRBD2. CDR3 size: 13 residues. Germline trimming cut 7 bases from V and 3 bases from J; bases unmatched to any gene: 6. In germline, CDR1 is SQVTM, CDR2 ANQGSEA. This CDR3 is CSATSGDYNEQFF. The CDR3 coding sequence is TGCAGCGCTACCAGCGGGGACTACAATGAGCAGTTCTTC.

This clone was seen only once. The chain couples TRBV5-6 to TRBJ2-5; TRBD1 matches 9 bases. Germline CDR1 reads SGHDT; CDR2 reads YYEEEE. The CDR3 is 17 residues long. V shed 4 bases and J 2 bases; nucleotides not matched to a gene: 12. In DNA form, the CDR3 reads TGTGCCAGCAGCCACTGGCAGGGGACAGGGAGGCAAGAGACCCAGTACTTC. It codes for CASSHWQGTGRQETQYF.